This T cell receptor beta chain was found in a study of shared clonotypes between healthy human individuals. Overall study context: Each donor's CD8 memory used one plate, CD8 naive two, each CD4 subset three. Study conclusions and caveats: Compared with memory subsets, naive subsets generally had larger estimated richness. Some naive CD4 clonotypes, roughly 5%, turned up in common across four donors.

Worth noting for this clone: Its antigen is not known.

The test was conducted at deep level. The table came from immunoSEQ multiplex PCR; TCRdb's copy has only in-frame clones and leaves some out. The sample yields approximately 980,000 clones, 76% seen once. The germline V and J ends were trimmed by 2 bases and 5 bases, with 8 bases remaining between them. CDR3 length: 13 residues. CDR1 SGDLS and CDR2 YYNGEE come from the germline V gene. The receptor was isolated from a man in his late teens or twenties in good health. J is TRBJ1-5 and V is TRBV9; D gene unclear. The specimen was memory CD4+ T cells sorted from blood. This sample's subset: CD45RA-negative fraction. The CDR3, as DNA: TGTGCCAGCAGCGTTTATGGGGATCAGCCCCAGCATTTT. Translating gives CASSVYGDQPQHF.